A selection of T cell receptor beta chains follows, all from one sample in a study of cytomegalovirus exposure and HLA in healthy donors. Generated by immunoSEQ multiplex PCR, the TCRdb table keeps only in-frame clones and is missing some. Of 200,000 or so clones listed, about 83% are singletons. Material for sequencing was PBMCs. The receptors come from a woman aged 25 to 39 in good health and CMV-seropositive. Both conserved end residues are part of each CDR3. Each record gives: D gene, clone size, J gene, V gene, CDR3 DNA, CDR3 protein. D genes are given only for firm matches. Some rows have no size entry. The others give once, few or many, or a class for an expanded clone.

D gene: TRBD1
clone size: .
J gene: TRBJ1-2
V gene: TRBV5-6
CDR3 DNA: TGTGCCAGCACCGACACAGGGGGCTTTCTAGGCTACACCTTC
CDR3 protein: CASTDTGGFLGYTF

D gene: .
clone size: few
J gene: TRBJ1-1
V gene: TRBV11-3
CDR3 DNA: TGTGCCAGCAGCTCCCAACGGGGGACCGCTGAAGCTTTCTTT
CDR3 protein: CASSSQRGTAEAFF

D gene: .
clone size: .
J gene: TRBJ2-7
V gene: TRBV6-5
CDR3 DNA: TGTGCCACACAGGGCGCGATTGCGTCCGAGCAGTACTTC
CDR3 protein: CATQGAIASEQYF

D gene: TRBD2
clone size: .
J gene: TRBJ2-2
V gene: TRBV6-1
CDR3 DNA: TGTGCCTTCAAGGGCGGGAGGGCCGAAGGGGAGCTGTTTTTT
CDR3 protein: CAFKGGRAEGELFF

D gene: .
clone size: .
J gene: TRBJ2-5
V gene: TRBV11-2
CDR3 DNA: TGTGCCAGCAGCTCGACTGCAGGGGCTCTGGAGGAGACCCAGTACTTC
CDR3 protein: CASSSTAGALEETQYF

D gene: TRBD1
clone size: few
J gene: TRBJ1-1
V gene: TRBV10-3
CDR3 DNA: TGTGCCATCAGTGAAAGCCGGACAGGGGGCTTGGACACTGAAGCTTTCTTT
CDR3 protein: CAISESRTGGLDTEAFF

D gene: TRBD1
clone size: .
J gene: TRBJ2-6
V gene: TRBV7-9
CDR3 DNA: TGTGCCAGCAGCCCGAGTGACAGGGTCTCTGGGGCCAACGTCCTGACTTTC
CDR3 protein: CASSPSDRVSGANVLTF

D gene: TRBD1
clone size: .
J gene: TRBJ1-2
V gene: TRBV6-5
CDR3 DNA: TGTGCCAGCAGGAGAGACGGGGACAGGGGGCATGGCTACACCTTC
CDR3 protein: CASRRDGDRGHGYTF

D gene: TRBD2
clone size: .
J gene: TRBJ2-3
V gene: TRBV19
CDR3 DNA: TGTGCCAGTAGCGAAACTAGCGGGAGTTTGGATACGCAGTATTTT
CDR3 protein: CASSETSGSLDTQYF

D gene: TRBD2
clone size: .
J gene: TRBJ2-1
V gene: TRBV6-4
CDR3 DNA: TGTGCCAGCAGCTTACTAGCGGGGTACAATGAGCAGTTCTTC
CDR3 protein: CASSLLAGYNEQFF

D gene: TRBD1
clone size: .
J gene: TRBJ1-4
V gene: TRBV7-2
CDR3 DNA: TGTGCCAGCAGCTTACACCAGGGGGGTGAAAAACTGTTTTTT
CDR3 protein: CASSLHQGGEKLFF

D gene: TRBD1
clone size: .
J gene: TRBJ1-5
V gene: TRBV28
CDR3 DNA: TGTGCCAGCAGACGACAGGGAGCCAATCAGCCCCAGCATTTT
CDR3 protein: CASRRQGANQPQHF

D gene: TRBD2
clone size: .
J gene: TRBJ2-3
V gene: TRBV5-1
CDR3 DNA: TGCGCCAGCAGCTTGGGACTAGCGGTAACAACAGATACGCAGTATTTT
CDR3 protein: CASSLGLAVTTDTQYF

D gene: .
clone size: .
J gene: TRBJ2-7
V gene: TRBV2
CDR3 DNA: TGTGCCAGCAGTGAGCTGGTAGCGGTCTACGAGCAGTACTTC
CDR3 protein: CASSELVAVYEQYF

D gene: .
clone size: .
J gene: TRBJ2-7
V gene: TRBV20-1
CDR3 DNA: TGCAGTGCAGGTAGCGGCTACGAGCAGTACTTC
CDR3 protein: CSAGSGYEQYF

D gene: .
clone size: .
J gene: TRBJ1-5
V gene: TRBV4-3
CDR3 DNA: TGCGCCAGCAGCCAAGATCGGGTGATTCAGCCCCAGCATTTT
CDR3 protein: CASSQDRVIQPQHF

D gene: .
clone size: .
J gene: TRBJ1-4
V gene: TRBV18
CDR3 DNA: TGTGCCAGCTCTCCTAGGGGCTGGGAAAAACTGTTTTTT
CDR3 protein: CASSPRGWEKLFF

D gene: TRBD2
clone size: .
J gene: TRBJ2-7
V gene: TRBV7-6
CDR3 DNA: TGTGCCAGCAGCCAGGGACTAGCGCCATACGAGCAGTACTTC
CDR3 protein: CASSQGLAPYEQYF

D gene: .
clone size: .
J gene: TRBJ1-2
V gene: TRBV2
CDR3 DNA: TGTGCCAGCAGGGGTGAATCCCGAGGGGGCTACACCTTC
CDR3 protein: CASRGESRGGYTF

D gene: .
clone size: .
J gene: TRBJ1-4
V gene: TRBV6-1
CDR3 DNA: TGTGCCAGCAGTGAACAGGGAGAAAAACTGTTTTTT
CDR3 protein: CASSEQGEKLFF

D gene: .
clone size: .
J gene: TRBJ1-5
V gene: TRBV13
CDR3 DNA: TGTGCCAGCAGCTTAAAGGGGCCGGGGGGAAGGGAGCCCCAGCATTTT
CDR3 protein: CASSLKGPGGREPQHF

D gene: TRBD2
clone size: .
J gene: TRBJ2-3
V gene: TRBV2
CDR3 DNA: TGTGCCAGCACGGTTAGCGGGGGGCAAAATACGCAGTATTTT
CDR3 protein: CASTVSGGQNTQYF

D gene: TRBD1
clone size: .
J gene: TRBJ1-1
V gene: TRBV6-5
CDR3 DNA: TGTGCCAGCAGGGCCAGGGGGCAGCTAAAGACTGAAGCTTTCTTT
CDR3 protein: CASRARGQLKTEAFF

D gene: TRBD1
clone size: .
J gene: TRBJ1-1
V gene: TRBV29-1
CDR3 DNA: TGCAGCGTGGACAGGGGGAACACTGAAGCTTTCTTT
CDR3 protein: CSVDRGNTEAFF

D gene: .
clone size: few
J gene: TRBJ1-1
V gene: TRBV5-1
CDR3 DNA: TGCGCCAGCAGACGGGGGGATCAGAACACTGAAGCTTTCTTT
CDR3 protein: CASRRGDQNTEAFF

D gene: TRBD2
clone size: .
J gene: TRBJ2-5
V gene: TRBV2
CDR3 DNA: TGTGCCAGCAGGGGGATCAGCGGGAGATTTGGAGAGACCCAGTACTTC
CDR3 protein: CASRGISGRFGETQYF

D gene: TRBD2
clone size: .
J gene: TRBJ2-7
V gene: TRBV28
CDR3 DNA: TGTGCCAGCAGTTGGGGAGCGGGAGGCTTTGCCTACGAGCAGTACTTC
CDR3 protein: CASSWGAGGFAYEQYF

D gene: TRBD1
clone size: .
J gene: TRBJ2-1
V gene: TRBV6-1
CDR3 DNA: TGTGCCAGCAGTTCCCCCGGACAGGGTACAAATGAGCAGTTCTTC
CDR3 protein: CASSSPGQGTNEQFF

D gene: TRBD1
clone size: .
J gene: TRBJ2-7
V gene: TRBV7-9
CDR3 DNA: TGTGCCATTACTCCCGGGACAGGGGGGAACGAGCAGTACTTC
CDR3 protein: CAITPGTGGNEQYF

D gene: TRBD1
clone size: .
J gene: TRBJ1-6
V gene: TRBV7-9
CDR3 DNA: TGTGCCAGCAGCCTCGGACAGGGGTCCTCACCCCTCCACTTT
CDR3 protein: CASSLGQGSSPLHF

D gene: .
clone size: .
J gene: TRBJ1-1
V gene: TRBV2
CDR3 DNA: TGTGCCAGCAGTGCCGCAGCCACTATGAACACTGAAGCTTTCTTT
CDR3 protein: CASSAAATMNTEAFF

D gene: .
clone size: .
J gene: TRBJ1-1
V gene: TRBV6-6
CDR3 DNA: TGTGCCAGCAGGCGACAGAACACTGAAGCTTTCTTT
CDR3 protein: CASRRQNTEAFF

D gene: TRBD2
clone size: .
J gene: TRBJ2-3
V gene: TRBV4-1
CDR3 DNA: TGCGCCAGCAGCCAATTCCCTTCGGGAGGCGGCACAGATACGCAGTATTTT
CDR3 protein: CASSQFPSGGGTDTQYF

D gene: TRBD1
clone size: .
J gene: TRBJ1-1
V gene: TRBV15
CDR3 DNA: TGTGCCACCAGCATAAGGGACAGGGGAACGGCTTTCTTT
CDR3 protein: CATSIRDRGTAFF

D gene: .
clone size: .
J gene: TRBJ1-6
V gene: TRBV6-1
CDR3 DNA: TGTGCCAGCACGGAGGGTCGGGAAAATTCACCCCTCCACTTT
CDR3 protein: CASTEGRENSPLHF

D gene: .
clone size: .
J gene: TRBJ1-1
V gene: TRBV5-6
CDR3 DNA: TGTGCCAGCAGCTTAGTTCGAGGGGGCACTGAAGCTTTCTTT
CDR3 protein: CASSLVRGGTEAFF

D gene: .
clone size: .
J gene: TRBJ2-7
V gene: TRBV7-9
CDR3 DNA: TGTGCCAGCAGCTTATCGATGGCAGGAACCTACGAGCAGTACTTC
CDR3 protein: CASSLSMAGTYEQYF

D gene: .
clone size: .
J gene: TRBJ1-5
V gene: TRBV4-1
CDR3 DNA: TGCGCCAGCAGCCAAGATCGTCCGCCGAGTCAGCCCCAGCATTTT
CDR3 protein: CASSQDRPPSQPQHF

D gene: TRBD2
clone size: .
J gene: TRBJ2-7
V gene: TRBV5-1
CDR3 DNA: TGCGCCAGCAGAGTCGGGGGGTTCAACGAGCAGTACTTC
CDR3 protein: CASRVGGFNEQYF

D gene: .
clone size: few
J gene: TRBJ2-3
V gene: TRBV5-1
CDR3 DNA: TGCGCCAGCAGCTTACAGGGCGTCCCCACAGATACGCAGTATTTT
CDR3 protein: CASSLQGVPTDTQYF

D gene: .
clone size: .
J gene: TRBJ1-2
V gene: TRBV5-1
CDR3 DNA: TGCGCCAGCACCCGAGAGGACAGACAACTCTATGGCTACACCTTC
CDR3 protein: CASTREDRQLYGYTF

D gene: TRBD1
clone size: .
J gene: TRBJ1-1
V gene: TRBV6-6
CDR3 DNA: TGTGCCAGCAGTTACGACAGGGGAAACACTGAAGCTTTCTTT
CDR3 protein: CASSYDRGNTEAFF